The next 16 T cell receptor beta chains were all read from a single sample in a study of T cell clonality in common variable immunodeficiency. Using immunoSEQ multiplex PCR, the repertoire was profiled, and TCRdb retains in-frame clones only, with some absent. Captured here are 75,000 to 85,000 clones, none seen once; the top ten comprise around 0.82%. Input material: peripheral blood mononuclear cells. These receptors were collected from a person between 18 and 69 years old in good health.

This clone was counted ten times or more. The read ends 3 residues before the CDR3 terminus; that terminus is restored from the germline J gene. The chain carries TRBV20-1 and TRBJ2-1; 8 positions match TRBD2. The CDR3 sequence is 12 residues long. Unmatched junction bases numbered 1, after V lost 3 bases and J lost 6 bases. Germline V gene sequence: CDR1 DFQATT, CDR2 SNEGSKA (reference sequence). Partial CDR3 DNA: TGCAGTGCTAGCGGGACTAGCAATGAG. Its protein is CSASGTSNE. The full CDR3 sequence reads CSASGTSNEQFF.

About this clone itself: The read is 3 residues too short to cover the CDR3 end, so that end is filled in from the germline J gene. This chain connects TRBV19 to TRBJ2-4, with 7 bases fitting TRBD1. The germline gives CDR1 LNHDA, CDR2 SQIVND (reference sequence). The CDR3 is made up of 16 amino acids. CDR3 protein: CASSIVTGQGQETQYF. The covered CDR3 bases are TGTGCCAGTAGTATAGTGACAGGGCAAGGTCAAGAGACT.

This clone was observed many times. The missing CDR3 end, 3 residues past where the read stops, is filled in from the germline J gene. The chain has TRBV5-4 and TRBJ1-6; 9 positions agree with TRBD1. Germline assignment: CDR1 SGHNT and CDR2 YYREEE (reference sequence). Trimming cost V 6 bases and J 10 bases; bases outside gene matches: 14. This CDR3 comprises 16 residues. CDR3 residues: CASNEQGAISGSPLHF. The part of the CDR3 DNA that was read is TGTGCCAGCAACGAACAGGGGGCAATAAGTGGATCACCC.

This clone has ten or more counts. CDR3 residues: CASSIGGGRSTDTQYF. The CDR3 bases that were read are TGTGCCAGTAGTATAGGCGGCGGGCGGAGCACAGATACG. The rearrangement joins TRBV19 to TRBJ2-3; weak D call: TRBD2 (5 bases). The read halts 3 residues ahead of the CDR3 end, with the missing end drawn from the germline J gene. This CDR3 region has 16 residues. Trimming pared 1 base from V and 0 bases from J, leaving 11 bases between. Germline CDR1 and CDR2: LNHDA and SQIVND (reference sequence). Drawing the rest from reference TRBV19 and TRBJ2-3, the complete variable domain is DGGITQSPKYLFRKEGQNVTLSCEQNLNHDAMYWYRQDPGQGLRLIYYSQIVNDFQKGDIAEGYSVSREKKESFPLTVTSAQKNPTAFYLCASSIGGGRSTDTQYFGPGTRLTVL.

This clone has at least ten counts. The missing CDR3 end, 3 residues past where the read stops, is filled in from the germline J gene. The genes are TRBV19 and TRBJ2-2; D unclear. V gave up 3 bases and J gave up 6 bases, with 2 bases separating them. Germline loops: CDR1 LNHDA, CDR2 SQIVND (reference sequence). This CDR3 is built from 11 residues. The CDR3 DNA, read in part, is TGTGCCAGTAGTATCTCCGGGGAG. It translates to CASSISGE. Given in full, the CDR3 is CASSISGELFF.

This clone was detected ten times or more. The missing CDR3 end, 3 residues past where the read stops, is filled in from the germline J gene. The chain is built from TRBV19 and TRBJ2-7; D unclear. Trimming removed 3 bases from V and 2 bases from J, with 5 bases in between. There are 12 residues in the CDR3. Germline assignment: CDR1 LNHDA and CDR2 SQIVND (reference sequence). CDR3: CASSMSAYEQYF. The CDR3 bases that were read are TGTGCCAGTAGTATGTCAGCCTACGAG. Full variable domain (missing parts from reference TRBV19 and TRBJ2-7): DGGITQSPKYLFRKEGQNVTLSCEQNLNHDAMYWYRQDPGQGLRLIYYSQIVNDFQKGDIAEGYSVSREKKESFPLTVTSAQKNPTAFYLCASSMSAYEQYFGPGTRLTVT.

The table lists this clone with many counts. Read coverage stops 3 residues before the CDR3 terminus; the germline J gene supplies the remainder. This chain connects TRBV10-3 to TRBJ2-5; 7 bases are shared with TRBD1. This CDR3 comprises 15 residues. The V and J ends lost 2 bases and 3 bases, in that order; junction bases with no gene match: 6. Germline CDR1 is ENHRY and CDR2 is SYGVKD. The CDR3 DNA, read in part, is TGTGCCATCAGTGAGAGCTTTCAGGGGGAAGAGACC. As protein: CAISESFQGEET. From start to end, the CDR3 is CAISESFQGEETQYF.

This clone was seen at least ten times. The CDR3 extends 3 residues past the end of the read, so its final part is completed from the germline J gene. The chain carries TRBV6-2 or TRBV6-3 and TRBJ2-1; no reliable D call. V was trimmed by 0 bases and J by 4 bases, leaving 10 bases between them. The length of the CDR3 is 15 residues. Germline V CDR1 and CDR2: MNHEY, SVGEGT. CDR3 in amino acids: CASSYSPAEYNEQFF. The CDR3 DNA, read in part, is TGTGCCAGCAGTTACTCCCCTGCGGAGTACAATGAG.

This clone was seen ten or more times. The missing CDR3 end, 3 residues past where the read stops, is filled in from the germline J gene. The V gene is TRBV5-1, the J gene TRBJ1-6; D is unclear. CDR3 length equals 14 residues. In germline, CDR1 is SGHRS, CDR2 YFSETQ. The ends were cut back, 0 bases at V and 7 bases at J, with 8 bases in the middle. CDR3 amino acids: CASSLEEGNSPLHF. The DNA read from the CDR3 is TGCGCCAGCAGCTTGGAGGAAGGGAATTCACCC.

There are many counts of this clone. The part of the CDR3 DNA that was read is TGTGCCAGCAGCCTGGGAGGGGTCAATGAG. It codes for CASSLGGVNE. The complete CDR3 sequence is CASSLGGVNEQFF. The gene calls are TRBV5-4 and TRBJ2-1, with 7 bases aligning to TRBD2. The read ends 3 residues before the CDR3 terminus; that terminus is restored from the germline J gene. After removal of 4 bases from V and 6 bases from J, the junction contained 4 bases not matched to a gene. This CDR3 is 13 amino acids long. Germline V lookup: CDR1 SGHNT, CDR2 YYREEE (reference sequence).

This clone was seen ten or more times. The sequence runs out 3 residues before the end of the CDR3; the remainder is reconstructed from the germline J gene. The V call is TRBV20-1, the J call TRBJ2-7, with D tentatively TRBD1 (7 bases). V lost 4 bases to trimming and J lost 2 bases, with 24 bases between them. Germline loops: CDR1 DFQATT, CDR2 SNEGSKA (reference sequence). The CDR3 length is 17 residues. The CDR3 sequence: CSATTTRGQAGTYEQYF. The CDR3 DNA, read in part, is TGCAGTGCTACAACTACCCGCGGACAGGCGGGAACCTACGAG.

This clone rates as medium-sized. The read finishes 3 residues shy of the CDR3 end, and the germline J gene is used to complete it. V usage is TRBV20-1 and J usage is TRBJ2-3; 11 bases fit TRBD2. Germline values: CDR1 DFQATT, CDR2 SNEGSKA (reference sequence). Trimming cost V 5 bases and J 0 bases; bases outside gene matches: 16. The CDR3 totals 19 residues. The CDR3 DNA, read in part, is TGCAGTGCTCCGAGGCCTAGCGGGAGGAAGTCCCTAAGCACAGATACG. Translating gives CSAPRPSGRKSLSTDT. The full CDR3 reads CSAPRPSGRKSLSTDTQYF.

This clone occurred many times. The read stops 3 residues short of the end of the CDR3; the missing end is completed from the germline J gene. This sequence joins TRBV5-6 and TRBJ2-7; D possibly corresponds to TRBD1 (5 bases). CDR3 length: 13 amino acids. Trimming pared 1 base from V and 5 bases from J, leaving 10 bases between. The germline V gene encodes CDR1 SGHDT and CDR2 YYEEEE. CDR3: CASSLWAGNEQYF. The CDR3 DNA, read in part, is TGTGCCAGCAGCTTGTGGGCAGGGAACGAG.

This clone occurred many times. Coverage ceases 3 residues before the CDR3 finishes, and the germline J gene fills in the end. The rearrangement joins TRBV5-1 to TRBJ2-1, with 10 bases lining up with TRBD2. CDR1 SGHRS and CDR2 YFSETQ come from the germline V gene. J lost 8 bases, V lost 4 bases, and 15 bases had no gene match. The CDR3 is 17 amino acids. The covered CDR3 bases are TGCGCCAGCAGCCTAGCGGGAGTATCCCCTATACAGGATGAG. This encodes CASSLAGVSPIQDE. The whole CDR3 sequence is CASSLAGVSPIQDEQFF.

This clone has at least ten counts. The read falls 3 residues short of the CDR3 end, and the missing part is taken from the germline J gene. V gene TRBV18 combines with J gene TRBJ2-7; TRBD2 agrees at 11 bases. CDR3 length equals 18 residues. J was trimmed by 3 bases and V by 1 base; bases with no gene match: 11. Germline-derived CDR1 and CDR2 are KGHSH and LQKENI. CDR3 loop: CASSPLDRTSGLVYEQYF. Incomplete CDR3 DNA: TGTGCCAGCTCACCACTTGACCGGACTAGCGGGTTGGTCTACGAG.

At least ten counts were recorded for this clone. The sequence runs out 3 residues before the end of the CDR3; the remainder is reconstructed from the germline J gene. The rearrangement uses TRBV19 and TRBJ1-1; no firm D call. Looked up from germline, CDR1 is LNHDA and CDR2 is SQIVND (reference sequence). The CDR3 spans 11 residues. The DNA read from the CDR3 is TGTGCCAGTAGTTTGGGCCTCTCG. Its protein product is CASSLGLS. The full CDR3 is CASSLGLSAFF.